The clone carrying this T cell receptor beta chain was observed a handful of times. The CDR3 contains 15 residues. V lost 4 bases to trimming and J lost 3 bases, with 17 bases between them. Germline assignment: CDR1 SGHNT and CDR2 YYREEE (reference sequence). The data were taken from a study of blood T cell repertoires in COVID-19. In the study overall: Spain, Italy and the United States supplied samples that represented acute and convalescent COVID-19.

Seattle patients were enrolled while actively infected and followed longitudinally. In the original analysis: Amplification of reference gene primers was used by the study to estimate nucleated cell counts. Clones were sequenced by immunoSEQ multiplex PCR, and TCRdb holds only the in-frame ones, with some missing. V, J and clone size were drawn from that table, and D and trimming were deduced from the DNA. This table has 440,000 or so clones, roughly 90% appearing once. V is TRBV5-4 and J is TRBJ2-7; tentatively, D is TRBD2 (6 bases). This TCR was sampled from a woman in her forties with COVID-19, enrolled during active disease. Source material: peripheral blood. CDR3 loop: CASSGWRDANYEQYF. The CDR3 DNA is TGTGCCAGCAGCGGATGGAGGGACGCGAACTACGAGCAGTACTTC.